The 15 T cell receptor beta chains reported below all come from one sample, sequenced in a study of blood T cell repertoires in COVID-19. TCRdb keeps only in-frame clones here, not all; method: immunoSEQ multiplex PCR. The sample contains 400,000 or so clones, 89% of which appear only once. The sample was peripheral blood. Receptor source: a woman between 35 and 50 years old with COVID-19, enrolled during active disease.

The J gene is TRBJ2-3, the V gene TRBV11-2; 9 nucleotides line up with TRBD2. Trimming took 5 bases from V and 14 from J; bases not matched to a gene: 5. The CDR3 totals 11 residues. Germline values: CDR1 SGHAT, CDR2 FQNNGV. The CDR3 protein is CASSLAGMWYF. DNA of the CDR3: TGTGCCAGCAGCCTAGCGGGAATGTGGTATTTT.

Only one count was recorded for this clone. The chain employs TRBV11-2 and TRBJ1-2, with 11 bases aligning to TRBD1. Germline V lookup: CDR1 SGHAT, CDR2 FQNNGV. The J segment lost 6 bases and the V segment lost 3 bases, leaving 3 bases of the junction unmatched. This CDR3 has 14 amino acids. CDR3 bases: TGTGCCAGCAGCTTGGACAGGGGGCTTAATGGCTACACCTTC. As protein: CASSLDRGLNGYTF.

V and J are TRBV7-8 and TRBJ1-2; D is perhaps TRBD1 (6 bases). Germline assignment: CDR1 SGHVS and CDR2 FQNEAQ. V lost 5 bases, J lost 8 bases, and 18 bases lay in between. CDR3 length: 14 residues. The CDR3 region has the DNA TGTGCCAGCAGCCGGACCGGGGGGCGTGAGGGCTACACCTTC. Its translation is CASSRTGGREGYTF.

The chain links TRBV19 to TRBJ1-5; TRBD1 matches 8 bases. V shed 3 bases and J 5 bases; nucleotides not matched to a gene: 3. Germline V lookup: CDR1 LNHDA, CDR2 SQIVND (reference sequence). The CDR3 runs to 14 residues. The CDR3 loop reads CASSMRQGYQPQHF. The CDR3 nucleotides are TGTGCCAGTAGTATGCGACAGGGGTATCAGCCCCAGCATTTT.

This chain links TRBV4-3 with TRBJ2-3, with 9 nucleotides matching TRBD1. Trimming took 1 base from V and 6 from J; bases not matched to a gene: 11. Germline V gene sequence: CDR1 LGHNA, CDR2 YSLEER. The CDR3 runs to 17 residues. The CDR3 DNA reads TGCGCCAGCAGCCAAGCCCTCGACAGGGGGTTTCGTGATACGCAGTATTTT. Protein product: CASSQALDRGFRDTQYF.

V is TRBV27 and J is TRBJ2-5; D is perhaps TRBD2 (5 bases). V lost 5 bases and J lost 1, with 8 bases in between. The CDR3 contains 13 residues. From germline, CDR1 is MNHEY and CDR2 SMNVEV (reference sequence). CDR3 region: CASSDGVQETQYF. The CDR3 bases are TGTGCCAGCAGTGACGGGGTCCAAGAGACCCAGTACTTC.

The gene calls are TRBV19 and TRBJ1-4; tentative D call: TRBD1 (6 bases). Germline V gene data show CDR1 as LNHDA and CDR2 as SQIVND (reference sequence). The V gene lost 3 bases and the J gene lost 5 bases, with 16 bases spanning the gap. This CDR3 has 16 residues. The CDR3 region has the DNA TGTGCCAGTAGTATTGGTGGGGGCACAGGAAATGAAAAACTGTTTTTT. Translated: CASSIGGGTGNEKLFF.

The rearrangement joins TRBV5-1 to TRBJ2-1, with D perhaps matching TRBD2 (6 bases). This CDR3 has 16 residues. V lost 3 bases to trimming and J lost 8 bases, with 21 bases between them. Germline V CDR1 and CDR2: SGHRS, YFSETQ. The CDR3 DNA reads as TGCGCCAGCAGCTCTCCCTGGCTTGCCACGGGGGATGAGCAGTTCTTC. Translation: CASSSPWLATGDEQFF.

The chain employs TRBV9 and TRBJ2-3, with 10 bases matching TRBD2. The CDR3 spans 16 residues. After removal of 5 bases from V and 4 bases from J, the junction contained 10 bases not matched to a gene. CDR1 and CDR2 (germline): SGDLS, YYNGEE. The CDR3 bases are TGTGCCAGCAGTGCTGGGACTAGCGATCAGGCAGATACGCAGTATTTT. Translating it yields CASSAGTSDQADTQYF.

The V gene is TRBV5-1, the J gene TRBJ2-5; no reliable D call. Between the trimmed V and J ends, which lost 0 bases and 4 bases, there was a span of 4 bases. The CDR3 is 12 residues long. Germline CDR1 is SGHRS and CDR2 is YFSETQ. CDR3 DNA sequence: TGCGCCAGCAGCTTGGGCAGAGAGACCCAGTACTTC. This gives the protein CASSLGRETQYF.

The chain links TRBV28 to TRBJ1-5; D not certain. Trimming stripped 6 bases from V and 3 bases from J, with 12 bases between. Germline assignment: CDR1 MDHEN and CDR2 SYDVKM. The CDR3 spans 14 residues. The CDR3 region has the DNA TGTGCCAGCAGCCAGCGCAGAGACAATCAGCCCCAGCATTTT. Translated, it gives CASSQRRDNQPQHF.

The J gene is TRBJ1-2, the V gene TRBV7-2; 7 nucleotides agree with TRBD1. CDR3 length: 15 amino acids. The germline V gene encodes CDR1 SGHTA and CDR2 FQGNSA. V dropped 0 bases and J dropped 6; count of bases not matched to a gene: 7. As DNA, the CDR3 is TGTGCCAGCAGCTTAGCAGCTGGGCAGGGGGATGGCTACACCTTC. This encodes CASSLAAGQGDGYTF.

CDR3 protein: CASSPNRQTFQETQYF. The DNA of the CDR3 is TGTGCCAGCTCACCGAATCGACAGACCTTCCAAGAGACCCAGTACTTC. This chain joins TRBV18 and TRBJ2-5; perhaps TRBD1 as D (5 bases). V was shortened by 3 bases and J by 1 base, with 15 bases between the two germline ends. The CDR3 totals 16 residues. CDR1 is KGHSH, CDR2 LQKENI, per germline.

This sequence joins TRBV19 and TRBJ2-3; D ambiguous. This CDR3 contains 16 residues. V dropped 7 bases and J dropped 3 bases, with 20 bases sitting between them. Germline CDR1 and CDR2: LNHDA and SQIVND (reference sequence). This CDR3 is CASTKSRWSSTDTQYF. Here the CDR3 DNA reads TGTGCCAGTACCAAAAGTAGGTGGAGCTCTACAGATACGCAGTATTTT.

The chain is built from TRBV7-9 and TRBJ2-3; no clear D gene. V gave up 4 bases and J gave up 2 bases, with 4 bases separating them. The CDR3 is made up of 12 amino acids. Germline V gene data show CDR1 as SEHNR and CDR2 as FQNEAQ (reference sequence). The CDR3 DNA reads TGTGCCAGCAGCTCCTTCACAGATACGCAGTATTTT. Residues: CASSSFTDTQYF.